This is a list of T cell receptor beta chains from one sample in a study of blood T cell repertoires in COVID-19. Method: immunoSEQ multiplex PCR; TCRdb's copy keeps in-frame clones and lacks some. There are 60,000 to 65,000 clones in the sample; approximately 80% occur only once, and less than 35% lies in the top ten. The sample consisted of peripheral blood. The source is a human donor in a cohort sampled during active COVID-19. CDR3s include the opening cysteine and the closing phenylalanine or tryptophan.

v_call: TRBV19
j_call: TRBJ1-1
cdr3_aa: CASSMTWDRGLSNTEAFF

v_call: TRBV5-4
j_call: TRBJ2-5
cdr3_aa: CASSLAIGGETQYF

v_call: TRBV11-2
j_call: TRBJ2-7
cdr3_aa: CASSSLTLAGGHEQYF

v_call: TRBV4-3
j_call: TRBJ1-1
cdr3_aa: CASSQDIRGRTEAFF

v_call: TRBV4-1
j_call: TRBJ1-1
cdr3_aa: CASSQPGLNTEAFF

v_call: TRBV5-1
j_call: TRBJ2-5
cdr3_aa: CASSPGQGQETQYF

v_call: TRBV5-1
j_call: TRBJ2-2
cdr3_aa: CASSPGLAGGNGELFF

v_call: TRBV9
j_call: TRBJ1-1
cdr3_aa: CASSLRQGGEAFF

v_call: TRBV6-2/TRBV6-3
j_call: TRBJ2-4
cdr3_aa: CASSFPGVAKNIQYF

v_call: TRBV5-1
j_call: TRBJ2-3
cdr3_aa: CASRLGGRNTDTQYF

v_call: TRBV6-5
j_call: TRBJ1-5
cdr3_aa: CASFPEHYSNQPQHF

v_call: TRBV28
j_call: TRBJ2-1
cdr3_aa: CASSLGTGGNEQFF

v_call: TRBV19
j_call: TRBJ2-2
cdr3_aa: CASSMTSGELFF

v_call: TRBV10-3
j_call: TRBJ2-1
cdr3_aa: CAIRGTSGGAGEQFF

v_call: TRBV7-3
j_call: TRBJ2-3
cdr3_aa: CASSRSGRTDTQYF

v_call: TRBV19
j_call: TRBJ1-2
cdr3_aa: CASTFRTGANYGYTF

v_call: TRBV7-2
j_call: TRBJ2-7
cdr3_aa: CASSLDYTGGIIYEQYF

v_call: TRBV5-6
j_call: TRBJ2-7
cdr3_aa: CASSYGQGLGSYEQYF

v_call: TRBV6-1
j_call: TRBJ2-2
cdr3_aa: CASSDSGSVGELFF

v_call: TRBV19
j_call: TRBJ2-7
cdr3_aa: CASSARGGAKREQYF

v_call: TRBV2
j_call: TRBJ2-2
cdr3_aa: CASSVRGGTGELFF

v_call: TRBV4-3
j_call: TRBJ1-6
cdr3_aa: CASSQDLGPRVNSPLHF

v_call: TRBV3-1/TRBV3-2
j_call: TRBJ1-3
cdr3_aa: CASSQVRTGTGNTIYF

v_call: TRBV7-3
j_call: TRBJ2-5
cdr3_aa: CASSLTSGRGETQYF

v_call: TRBV6-5
j_call: TRBJ2-7
cdr3_aa: CASSLAASYEQYF

v_call: TRBV19
j_call: TRBJ1-2
cdr3_aa: CASRSRGGDYGYTF

v_call: TRBV7-2
j_call: TRBJ2-1
cdr3_aa: CASSSPTPPREQFF

v_call: TRBV14
j_call: TRBJ2-1
cdr3_aa: CASSQTGTALYNEQFF

v_call: TRBV18
j_call: TRBJ1-5
cdr3_aa: CASSPGDRQPQHF